This T cell receptor (beta chain) originates from a study of blood T cell repertoires in COVID-19. Repertoires were generated with immunoSEQ multiplex PCR, while TCRdb's copy carries only in-frame clones and drops some. In the table there are over 70,000 clones, about four fifths of which are singletons. This clone was recorded once. CDR3 length: 14 amino acids. Per germline, CDR1 SGHTA and CDR2 FQGNSA. Losses at the gene ends were 5 bases for V and 6 bases for J; bases not matched to a gene: 7. The V call is TRBV7-2, the J call TRBJ2-4; 7 bases fit TRBD1. The sequence derives from a man in his 70s who had recovered from COVID-19. The sequenced sample was peripheral blood. The CDR3 spells CASSPRQGANIQYF. The CDR3 DNA follows: TGTGCCAGCAGCCCACGACAGGGCGCAAACATTCAGTACTTC.